This T cell receptor beta chain was obtained from a study of breast tumors, draining lymph nodes, adjacent tissues. Points from the study as a whole: Tumor and nontumor repertoires were significantly more similar in luminal-like than in basal-like breast cancer.

MiXCR, run by TCRdb on the multiplex PCR reads, gives a single entry per CDR3 protein. Seen here are approximately 140,000 distinct CDR3 sequences, over 25% observed once, and the top ten hold roughly 2.2%. This clonotype was seen ten or more times. Its antigen is currently unknown. The lymph nodes were axillary draining lymph nodes from breast cancer patients. Per germline, CDR1 LGHNA and CDR2 YNFKEQ. Trimming stripped 5 bases from V and 2 bases from J, with 16 bases between. The length of the CDR3 is 16 residues. This rearrangement joins TRBV4-2 to TRBJ1-3, with D possibly matching TRBD1 (6 bases). This clonotype was sampled from a female donor with breast cancer. Some clones in this sample may be carry-over from other donors' samples. Sequencing was done on a sample of axillary lymph node tissue. The CDR3 bases are TGTGCCAGCAGCACCCGGGGGCGCGAAGCTGGAAACACCATATATTTT. Translated: CASSTRGREAGNTIYF.